Listed below are T cell receptor beta chains from one sample, sequenced in a study of shared clonotypes between healthy human individuals. Repertoires were generated with immunoSEQ multiplex PCR, while TCRdb's copy carries only in-frame clones and drops some. This sample has 550,000 to 850,000 clones, with less than 85% found just once. Sequenced sample: memory CD4+ T cells sorted from blood. The receptor source for this set is a woman aged 25-40 years in good health. CDR3s include the opening cysteine and the closing phenylalanine or tryptophan. A D gene is named only where the DNA matches it firmly. A clone size is listed for some rows: how often the clone was seen (once, few, many), or a class if it is expanded.

clone_size d_call j_call v_call cdr3_aa cdr3_nt
- - TRBJ2-3 TRBV11-1 CASSLEDTQYF TGTGCCAGCAGCTTAGAGGATACGCAGTATTTT
once - TRBJ2-1 TRBV19 CASSSGRENNEQFF TGTGCCAGTAGTTCAGGGCGTGAGAACAATGAGCAGTTCTTC
- - TRBJ1-5 TRBV2 CASSERERYQPQHF TGTGCCAGCAGTGAACGAGAGCGGTATCAGCCCCAGCATTTT
- - TRBJ1-1 TRBV6-1 CASSEALMFFLVNTEAFF TGTGCCAGCAGTGAAGCGCTCATGTTTTTTTTAGTGAACACTGAAGCTTTCTTT
- - TRBJ1-4 TRBV7-9 CASSSEGQLRNEKLFF TGTGCCAGCAGCTCGGAAGGACAGTTGAGAAATGAAAAACTGTTTTTT
- - TRBJ2-7 TRBV11-1 CASSLGGSGPYEQYF TGTGCCAGCAGCTTAGGGGGTAGCGGACCCTACGAGCAGTACTTC
- - TRBJ2-5 TRBV5-1 CASSLPRDKQETQYF TGCGCCAGCAGCTTGCCCAGGGACAAGCAAGAGACCCAGTACTTC
few TRBD1 TRBJ2-7 TRBV6-1 CASSGQGANYEQYF TGTGCCAGCAGTGGACAGGGGGCTAACTACGAGCAGTACTTC
- - TRBJ2-7 TRBV5-1 CASSLDQGPYEQYF TGCGCCAGCAGCTTGGATCAGGGTCCCTACGAGCAGTACTTC
- - TRBJ1-1 TRBV5-1 CASSLVSVTANTEAFF TGCGCCAGCAGCTTGGTCTCGGTGACAGCTAACACTGAAGCTTTCTTT
- TRBD2 TRBJ2-2 TRBV23-1 CASSQLGLAGRPNTGELFF TGCGCCAGCAGTCAATTGGGTCTAGCGGGAAGGCCAAACACCGGGGAGCTGTTTTTT
- TRBD2 TRBJ2-2 TRBV9 CASSPGAPRGGWDTGELFF TGTGCCAGCAGCCCCGGGGCGCCCCGGGGAGGGTGGGACACCGGGGAGCTGTTTTTT
few - TRBJ1-2 TRBV28 CAAGQAYGYTF TGTGCCGCCGGGCAGGCGTATGGCTACACCTTC
- - TRBJ2-5 TRBV19 CASSMDGSALQETQYF TGTGCCAGTAGTATGGATGGTAGCGCGCTACAAGAGACCCAGTACTTC
- - TRBJ1-1 TRBV6-1 CASSEGGGQRAFF TGTGCCAGCAGTGAAGGGGGAGGACAGCGGGCTTTCTTT
- - TRBJ2-4 TRBV2 CASTRRGTQGGIQYF TGTGCCAGCACTAGACGCGGGACCCAGGGGGGCATTCAGTACTTC
- - TRBJ1-5 TRBV30 CAWKIGIGSNQPQHF TGTGCCTGGAAGATAGGAATAGGTAGCAATCAGCCCCAGCATTTT
- TRBD2 TRBJ2-2 TRBV4-2 CASSQTPGLAGGTGELFF TGTGCCAGCAGCCAGACACCGGGACTAGCGGGGGGCACCGGGGAGCTGTTTTTT
few TRBD2 TRBJ2-3 TRBV27 CASSPLAGGTDTQYF TGTGCCAGCAGTCCGCTAGCGGGAGGCACAGATACGCAGTATTTT
- - TRBJ1-2 TRBV18 CASSPTTVGGYTF TGTGCCAGCTCACCAACGACAGTGGGGGGCTACACCTTC
- - TRBJ2-1 TRBV5-1 CASSPGTEGNEQFF TGCGCCAGCAGCCCCGGGACCGAGGGCAATGAGCAGTTCTTC
few - TRBJ2-7 TRBV19 CASSIDRRYEQYF TGTGCCAGTAGTATAGACAGGAGGTACGAGCAGTACTTC
- TRBD2 TRBJ2-5 TRBV5-4 CASSLPGSSGRVQYF TGTGCCAGCAGCCTCCCGGGATCTAGCGGGAGGGTCCAGTACTTC
- TRBD2 TRBJ2-5 TRBV7-2 CASSLGPSGFGTQYF TGTGCCAGCAGCTTAGGTCCTAGCGGGTTTGGGACCCAGTACTTC
- - TRBJ1-1 TRBV4-1 CASSSPGRRNTEAFF TGCGCCAGCAGCTCTCCGGGACGCAGGAACACTGAAGCTTTCTTT
- - TRBJ2-1 TRBV19 CASSMAYEQFF TGTGCCAGTAGTATGGCTTATGAGCAGTTCTTC